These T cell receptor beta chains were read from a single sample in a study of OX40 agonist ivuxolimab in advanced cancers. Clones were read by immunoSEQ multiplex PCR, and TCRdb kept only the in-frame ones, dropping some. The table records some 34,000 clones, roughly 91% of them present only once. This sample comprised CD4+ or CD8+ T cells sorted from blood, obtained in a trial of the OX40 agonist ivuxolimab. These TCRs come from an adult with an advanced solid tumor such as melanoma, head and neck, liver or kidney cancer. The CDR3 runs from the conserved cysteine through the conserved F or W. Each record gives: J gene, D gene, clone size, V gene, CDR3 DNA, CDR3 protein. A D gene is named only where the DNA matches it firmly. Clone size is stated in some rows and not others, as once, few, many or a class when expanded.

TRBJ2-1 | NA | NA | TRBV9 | TGTGCCAGCAGCGTGGACGAGGCCTCCTACAATGAGCAGTTCTTC | CASSVDEASYNEQFF
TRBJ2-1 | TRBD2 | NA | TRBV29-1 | TGCAGCGTTGAAGTTCCCCTAGCGGGAGGGCCCTATGAGCAGTTCTTC | CSVEVPLAGGPYEQFF
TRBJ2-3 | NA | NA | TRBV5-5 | TGTGCCAGCAGCTTGGATCCAGGCCCCTACACAGATACGCAGTATTTT | CASSLDPGPYTDTQYF
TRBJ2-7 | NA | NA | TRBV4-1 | TGCGCCAGCAGCCCGTTACCGGGCAGCCACGGGCAGTACTTC | CASSPLPGSHGQYF
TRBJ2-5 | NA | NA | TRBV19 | TGTGCCAGTAGTCTGGAGGGGGTCGGGTTATTCGATAGAGACCAGTACTTC | CASSLEGVGLFDRDQYF
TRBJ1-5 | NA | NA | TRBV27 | TGTGCCAGCAGTCCTACAGGGAACCCGCCCCAGCATTTT | CASSPTGNPPQHF
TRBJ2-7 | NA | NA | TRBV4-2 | TGTGCCAGCAGCCAAGCTATTGGCGAGCAGTACTTC | CASSQAIGEQYF
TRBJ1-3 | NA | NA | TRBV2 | TGTGCCAGCAGGGAAATACGAAACACCATATATTTT | CASREIRNTIYF
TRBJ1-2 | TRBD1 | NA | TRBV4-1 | TGCGCCAGCAGCCAAGTGGGGCAGGGGGCGCGGGGCTACACCTTC | CASSQVGQGARGYTF
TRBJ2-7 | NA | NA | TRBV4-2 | TGTGCCAGCAGCCAAGACGGCGAGCAGTACTTC | CASSQDGEQYF
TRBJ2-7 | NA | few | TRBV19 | TGTGCCAGTAGTATAGCGGGAGAGGACGAGCAGTACTTC | CASSIAGEDEQYF
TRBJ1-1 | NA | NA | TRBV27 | TGTGCCAGCAGAAATGGGCAGGTCGGCACTGAAGCTTTCTTT | CASRNGQVGTEAFF
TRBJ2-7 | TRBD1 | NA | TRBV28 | TGTGCCAGCAGTTTCCTCGATCCGGGACAGCAATACGAGCAGTACTTC | CASSFLDPGQQYEQYF
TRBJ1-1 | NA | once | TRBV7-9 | TGTGCCAGCAGCTTAGTCGGGGGGGCTCCTGGAACTGAAGCTTTCTTT | CASSLVGGAPGTEAFF
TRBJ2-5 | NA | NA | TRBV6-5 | TGTGCCAGCAGTTTTTTAGCGGCACAAGAGACCCAGTACTTC | CASSFLAAQETQYF
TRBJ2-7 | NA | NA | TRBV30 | TGTGCCTGTTCTGGGGCTTCCTCCTACGAGCAGTACTTC | CACSGASSYEQYF
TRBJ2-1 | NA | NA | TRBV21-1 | TGTGCCAGAGGCGGGAGTGGTGACAATGAGCAGTTCTTC | CARGGSGDNEQFF
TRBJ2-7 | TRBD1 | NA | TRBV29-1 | TGCAGCGTTGATGACGGACAGGGGGCCATGTACGAGCAGTACTTC | CSVDDGQGAMYEQYF
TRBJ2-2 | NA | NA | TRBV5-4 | TGTGCCAGCAGCAGGGAAGGGGTTGCGAACACCGGGGAGCTGTTTTTT | CASSREGVANTGELFF
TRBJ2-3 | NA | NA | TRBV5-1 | TGCGCCAGCAGCTGGACGAATCCTATCACAGATACGCAGTATTTT | CASSWTNPITDTQYF
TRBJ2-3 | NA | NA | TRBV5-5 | TGTGCCAGCAGCTTAGGTTCGAACACAGATACGCAGTATTTT | CASSLGSNTDTQYF